The 15 T cell receptor beta chains in this list originate from one sample, sequenced in a study of blood T cell repertoires in COVID-19. Profiling relied on immunoSEQ multiplex PCR, and the TCRdb table lists in-frame clones only, not all of them. The sample includes tens of thousands of clones, roughly 80% of them seen just once. Sequenced input: peripheral blood. The source of these receptors is a middle-aged man with acute or convalescent COVID-19.

In this sample, this clone turned up once. The chain uses TRBV15 and TRBJ1-5; tentatively, D is TRBD1 (6 bases). The germline CDR1 and CDR2 sequences are LNHNV and YYDKDF (reference sequence). The CDR3 contains 15 residues. The V end was cut by 11 bases, the J end by 2 bases, with 19 bases between. CDR3 loop: CAATSDRGGNQPQHF. CDR3 DNA sequence: TGTGCCGCCACTTCGGACAGAGGAGGCAATCAGCCCCAGCATTTT.

The chain joins TRBV12-5 to TRBJ1-5; 9 nucleotides match TRBD1. The CDR3 is 15 residues long. Germline CDR1 is LGHNT and CDR2 is FRNRAP. With 7 bases clipped from V and 4 bases from J, the junction kept 8 bases outside the gene matches. CDR3 DNA: TGTGCTAGTGCTTCCTCGGGACAGGGAAATCAGCCCCAGCATTTT. Translated: CASASSGQGNQPQHF.

J is TRBJ2-2 and V is TRBV11-3; perhaps TRBD2 as D (5 bases). Germline CDR1 and CDR2: SGHNT and YENEEA. V was cut by 1 base and J by 2 bases, with 20 bases left in between. The CDR3 is 19 residues long. CDR3 DNA: TGTGCCAGCAGCTTAGCTGAGGGCCAGCCGGGCGGAAACACCGGGGAGCTGTTTTTT. Translating it yields CASSLAEGQPGGNTGELFF.

The rearrangement joins TRBV30 to TRBJ2-1; the match to TRBD2 covers 12 bases. Germline assignment: CDR1 GTSNPN and CDR2 SVGIG (reference sequence). Trimming at V came to 2 bases and at J to 0 bases, leaving 8 bases not matched to a gene. This CDR3 contains 18 residues. Written as DNA, the CDR3 is TGTGCCTGGAGTTCGGGACTAGCGGGCGATAGCTCCTACAATGAGCAGTTCTTC. Amino acids: CAWSSGLAGDSSYNEQFF.

V and J are TRBV9 and TRBJ2-1; 11 bases line up with TRBD1. V lost 4 bases to trimming and J lost 7 bases; unmatched junction nucleotides: 4. This CDR3 has 14 residues. Germline assignment: CDR1 SGDLS and CDR2 YYNGEE. CDR3 coding DNA: TGTGCCAGCAGCTTCGGACAGGGGGCTAATGAGCAGTTCTTC. Its protein product is CASSFGQGANEQFF.

This sequence joins TRBV18 and TRBJ2-7, with TRBD2 identical over 7 bases. CDR3 length: 15 amino acids. Germline V gene data show CDR1 as KGHSH and CDR2 as LQKENI. J gave up 7 bases and V 1 base, and 10 bases lay outside the gene matches. The CDR3 DNA sequence: TGTGCCAGCTCACCACAGCTACCGGCTAGCGGTGAGCAGTACTTC. It encodes CASSPQLPASGEQYF.

The chain has TRBV28 and TRBJ1-1, with D perhaps TRBD1 (6 bases). The germline V gene has CDR1 MDHEN and CDR2 SYDVKM. The V and J ends lost 2 bases and 10 bases respectively, with 11 bases between them. The CDR3 is 12 residues long. The CDR3, as DNA: TGTGCCAGCAGTTTAAGCGGGGGCCGAGCTTTCTTT. Translated: CASSLSGGRAFF.

This chain joins TRBV6-2 or TRBV6-3 and TRBJ1-2, with D possibly being TRBD1 (5 bases). The CDR3 runs to 15 residues. Trimming stripped 5 bases from V and 4 bases from J, with 17 bases between. Per the germline V gene, CDR1 is MNHEY and CDR2 is SVGEGT. This CDR3 reads CASSQRQPEVYGYTF. CDR3 in DNA: TGTGCCAGCAGTCAACGACAGCCTGAGGTCTATGGCTACACCTTC.

This chain connects TRBV9 to TRBJ1-4; D is possibly TRBD1 (6 bases). Germline V gene data show CDR1 as SGDLS and CDR2 as YYNGEE. Trimming shortened V by 2 bases and J by 2 bases, and 10 bases separated the two germline ends. The CDR3 length is 15 residues. The CDR3 reads CASSVLGQTNEKLFF. DNA for the CDR3: TGTGCCAGCAGCGTTCTCGGACAGACTAATGAAAAACTGTTTTTT. Based on the CDR3 plus reference TRBV9 and TRBJ1-4, the full variable domain is DSGVTQTPKHLITATGQRVTLRCSPRSGDLSVYWYQQSLDQGLQFLIQYYNGEERAKGNILERFSAQQFPDLHSELNLSSLELGDSALYFCASSVLGQTNEKLFFGSGTQLSVL.

The genes are TRBV6-2 or TRBV6-3 and TRBJ1-3, with 9 bases identical to TRBD1. Germline V gives CDR1 MNHEY, CDR2 SVGEGT. Trimming removed 0 bases from V and 0 bases from J; junction bases left unmatched: 6. There are 18 residues in the CDR3. The CDR3 DNA is TGTGCCAGCAGTTACTCCGGACAGGGGACACTCTCTGGAAACACCATATATTTT. Translating gives CASSYSGQGTLSGNTIYF.

The chain couples TRBV12-3 or TRBV12-4 to TRBJ1-1, with D hard to call. V lost 1 base and J lost 4, with 7 bases in between. CDR3 length equals 13 residues. The CDR3 sequence is CASSLGSGTEAFF. For the CDR3, the DNA is TGTGCCAGCAGTTTAGGATCGGGCACTGAAGCTTTCTTT.

This clone was seen a single time. The chain couples TRBV9 to TRBJ1-5, with D hard to call. Trimming left V 0 bases short and J 0 bases short, with 7 bases between. Looked up from germline, CDR1 is SGDLS and CDR2 is YYNGEE. The CDR3 length is 15 residues. The DNA for the CDR3 is TGTGCCAGCAGCGTAGAGAGAGATAGCAATCAGCCCCAGCATTTT. Protein: CASSVERDSNQPQHF.

The table lists this clone with a count of one. The V call is TRBV29-1, the J call TRBJ1-4; D is possibly TRBD1 (6 bases). The CDR3 totals 18 residues. In germline, CDR1 is SQVTM, CDR2 ANQGSEA. V was clipped by 7 bases and J by 5 bases, with 29 bases between them. Here the CDR3 DNA reads TGCAGCGCCACAGGCAGTTCCTACGCCACAGGGAGCAATGAAAAACTGTTTTTT. Its translation is CSATGSSYATGSNEKLFF. The variable domain in full, completed from reference TRBV29-1 and TRBJ1-4, reads SAVISQKPSRDICQRGTSLTIQCQVDSQVTMMFWYRQQPGQSLTLIATANQGSEATYESGFVIDKFPISRPNLTFSTLTVSNMSPEDSSIYLCSATGSSYATGSNEKLFFGSGTQLSVL.

The chain has TRBV29-1 and TRBJ2-1; 11 bases line up with TRBD2. Per germline, CDR1 SQVTM and CDR2 ANQGSEA. CDR3 length: 20 amino acids. CDR3 nucleotide sequence: TGCACCATAACCCCCACCTTCAAGACTAGCGGGGAAGGGGCCTACAATGAGCAGTTCTTC. This translates into CTITPTFKTSGEGAYNEQFF.

The chain has TRBV5-1 and TRBJ1-1; TRBD1 agrees at 10 bases. Germline V gives CDR1 SGHRS, CDR2 YFSETQ. The CDR3 runs to 16 residues. The trim removed 5 bases at V and 4 bases at J, leaving 11 bases unmatched. The CDR3 here is CASSQDPGQGLTEAFF. As DNA, the CDR3 is TGCGCCAGCAGTCAGGATCCGGGACAGGGGCTCACTGAAGCTTTCTTT.